This T cell receptor beta chain was sequenced during a study of metastatic and nonmetastatic thyroid tumors. Study as a whole: Patients with malignant and benign thyroid disease provided blood and tumor or nodule tissue, whose repertoires were compared.

Per the original data handling: Using the CDR3 differences seen across clinicopathological groups, the authors built a distant-metastasis classifier for papillary thyroid cancer, which was meant to discriminate distant-metastatic patients. TCRdb re-clonotyped the PCR reads through MiXCR. These V and J calls are TCRdb output, not the study's own analysis. The sample holds 30,000 or so clones, around 7% seen once. V gave up 3 bases and J gave up 5 bases, with 16 bases separating them. Germline-derived CDR1 and CDR2 are LNHDA and SQIVND (reference sequence). CDR3 length: 15 amino acids. Nobody among the patients had been given any treatment before thyroid surgery. The table lists this clone with many counts.

This TCR was sampled from a female donor with papillary thyroid cancer or a benign thyroid nodule (not recorded which). Some clones in this sample may be carry-over from other donors' samples. The rearrangement links TRBV19 to TRBJ1-2; TRBD1 might be the D (6 bases). Sequencing used blood. The CDR3 DNA follows: TGTGCCAGTAGTATGACGGACAGCCGGGGGTATGGCTACACCTTC. Protein: CASSMTDSRGYGYTF.